Listed below are T cell receptor beta chains from one sample, sequenced in a study of sequential checkpoint blockade in melanoma. Generated by immunoSEQ multiplex PCR, the TCRdb table keeps only in-frame clones and is missing some. The table records thousands of clones, roughly 31% of them present only once. Source: tumor tissue (inferred from file names), taken from a patient given nivolumab and ipilimumab in sequence. Every receptor here comes from a human donor with melanoma. CDR3s include the opening cysteine and the closing phenylalanine or tryptophan. A D gene is named only where the DNA matches it firmly. Size is stated for part of the rows, as once, few or many counts, or as a class when the clone is expanded.

TRBV11-3	medium-sized	TRBD1	TRBJ2-7	CASSLGQGRYEQYF	TGTGCCAGCAGCCTTGGACAGGGACGCTACGAGCAGTACTTC
TRBV7-6	few	TRBD1	TRBJ2-1	CASSLGTGHNEQFF	TGTGCTAGCAGCTTAGGGACAGGACACAATGAGCAGTTCTTC
TRBV11-3	few	TRBD1	TRBJ1-2	CASSSRLQGGKGYGYTF	TGTGCCAGCAGCTCCCGACTTCAGGGGGGGAAGGGCTATGGCTACACCTTC
TRBV6-8	few	TRBD1	TRBJ2-7	CASRTTGTGSYEQYF	TGTGCCAGCAGAACTACCGGGACAGGCTCCTACGAGCAGTACTTC
TRBV12-5	.	.	TRBJ2-3	CASSRGGDTQYF	TGTGCCAGCTCCCGGGGCGGAGATACGCAGTATTTT
TRBV6-8	few	.	TRBJ1-5	CASSLIGSQPQHF	TGTGCCAGCAGTTTAATCGGTAGTCAGCCCCAGCATTTT
TRBV6-8	medium-sized	.	TRBJ2-5	CAIKQGDPSETQYF	TGTGCCATCAAGCAGGGTGACCCGTCAGAGACCCAGTACTTC
TRBV12-5	.	.	TRBJ2-1	CASKLLGYNEQFF	TGTGCCAGTAAGCTTCTGGGCTACAATGAGCAGTTCTTC
TRBV14	.	.	TRBJ1-2	CASSPQGSGYGYTF	TGTGCCAGCAGCCCCCAGGGAAGTGGCTATGGCTACACCTTC
TRBV19	few	.	TRBJ2-1	CASSRSNEQFF	TGTGCCAGTAGCCGGAGCAATGAGCAGTTCTTC
TRBV6-8	.	TRBD1	TRBJ2-4	CASSDPLRGLAKNIQYF	TGTGCCAGCAGTGACCCCCTTAGGGGGCTGGCCAAAAACATTCAGTACTTC
TRBV6-8	.	.	TRBJ2-7	CASSPRRDSYEQYF	TGTGCCAGCAGCCCCCGGCGGGACTCCTACGAGCAGTACTTC
TRBV30	few	.	TRBJ2-2	CAWTTRDILQRGELFF	TGTGCCTGGACGACCCGGGACATCCTACAGAGGGGGGAGCTGTTTTTT
TRBV19	once	TRBD2	TRBJ2-7	CASSIVTSDEQYF	TGTGCCAGTAGTATAGTTACTAGCGACGAGCAGTACTTC
TRBV6-1	.	TRBD2	TRBJ2-1	CASSEAGLAGGPFDNEQFF	TGTGCCAGCAGTGAAGCGGGACTAGCGGGGGGGCCCTTCGACAATGAGCAGTTCTTC
TRBV9	.	.	TRBJ2-3	CASSPDTITTDTQYF	TGTGCCAGCAGTCCGGACACAATTACCACAGATACGCAGTATTTT
TRBV6-8	few	.	TRBJ2-2	CASRRQQNTGELFF	TGTGCCAGCAGAAGACAGCAGAACACCGGGGAGCTGTTTTTT
TRBV30	.	TRBD1	TRBJ2-3	CAWGSTGGGTDTQYF	TGTGCCTGGGGTTCGACAGGGGGCGGGACAGATACGCAGTATTTT
TRBV19	.	TRBD2	TRBJ2-4	CASSSGRANNIQYF	TGTGCCAGTAGTAGCGGGAGGGCCAATAACATTCAGTACTTC
TRBV6-8	many	TRBD2	TRBJ2-1	CASRISGSGYNEQFF	TGTGCCAGCAGGATAAGCGGGAGTGGGTATAATGAGCAGTTCTTC
TRBV6-8	.	TRBD1	TRBJ1-6	CASSGNRGSPLHF	TGTGCCAGCAGTGGTAACAGGGGGTCACCCCTCCACTTT
TRBV6-8	.	TRBD2	TRBJ2-5	CASSRGYDETQYF	TGTGCCAGCTCGCGGGGGTACGACGAGACCCAGTACTTC
TRBV12-5	.	.	TRBJ2-5	CASAVREQETQYF	TGTGCCAGCGCTGTTCGGGAGCAAGAGACCCAGTACTTC